Described below is a single T cell receptor (beta chain) sequence and its context. What this receptor recognizes is not known. The input lacks base qualities; no much larger clone sits a single base away. Library preparation employed the immunoSEQ multiplex PCR assay. For the original study's pipeline: A statistical classification framework was developed to diagnose cytomegalovirus status using the catalog of TCR beta chain sequences. TCRdb limited this immuneACCESS table to in-frame rearrangements with V and J called. A share of clones is missing; checked studies link under half to unresolved V genes, and the rest is unexplained. For V, J and clone size, that table is used; D and trimming come from the DNA. For this sample there are approximately 270,000 clones; 80% to 90% appear just once. The top ten constitute approximately 1% of the sample. This specimen belongs to a study of cytomegalovirus exposure and HLA in healthy donors (dated by TCRdb to about 2017). As for the study more broadly: The roughly 700 repertoires of the first cohort and the 95 to 150 validation repertoires were produced on the same platform, according to a later analysis. The study was designed to test whether signatures of past pathogen exposure could be identified by cataloging public T cell receptors. A separate validation cohort of more than 100 different subjects was used in addition to the 666-subject first cohort. The study combined high-throughput TCR immunosequencing, statistical association of individual TCRs with disease status, and machine learning to predict cytomegalovirus infection status. Study-level results and caveats: Most TCR sequences were observed very rarely across donors, whereas some public TCRs were present in many individuals. The authors suggested that the approach could potentially be extended to other disease states and immunological phenotypes. Cytomegalovirus status was reported to be diagnosed by the classifier with high specificity and sensitivity in both the original and validation cohorts. The study gave a list of 150 to 200 TCR beta chains associated with cytomegalovirus. Three of the identified cytomegalovirus-associated TCR beta chains were confirmed in vitro to be specific for cytomegalovirus antigens. In a later analysis, TCRs clustered in the first cohort were found to also tend to co-occur in the approximately 110 validation repertoires, with approximately 95% of cluster scores above 0. A later analysis lacked HLA typing for the validation cohort, so it scored co-occurrence in that cohort across all 120 or so repertoires.

Donors formed part of the validation cohort, which comprised 120 subjects and was distinct from the first cohort of 690 or so subjects. The CDR1 and CDR2 encoded by the germline V gene are SGHDT and YYEEEE. Trimming at the junction amounts to 0 bases on V and 0 bases on J, and the germline ends lie 7 bases apart. There are 15 amino acids in the CDR3, from cysteine to phenylalanine inclusive. This entry keeps only the CDR3 DNA: 45 bases, framed from base 1. The sequence links TRBV5-6 to TRBJ2-1; the D gene assignment is ambiguous. This receptor was identified in a woman aged 18 to 35 in good health and CMV-seronegative. Sequenced input: PBMCs. Read as DNA, the sequence is TGTGCCAGCAGCTTGGCCTTCAGCTCCTACAATGAGCAGTTCTTC. Translated, this is CASSLAFSSYNEQFF.